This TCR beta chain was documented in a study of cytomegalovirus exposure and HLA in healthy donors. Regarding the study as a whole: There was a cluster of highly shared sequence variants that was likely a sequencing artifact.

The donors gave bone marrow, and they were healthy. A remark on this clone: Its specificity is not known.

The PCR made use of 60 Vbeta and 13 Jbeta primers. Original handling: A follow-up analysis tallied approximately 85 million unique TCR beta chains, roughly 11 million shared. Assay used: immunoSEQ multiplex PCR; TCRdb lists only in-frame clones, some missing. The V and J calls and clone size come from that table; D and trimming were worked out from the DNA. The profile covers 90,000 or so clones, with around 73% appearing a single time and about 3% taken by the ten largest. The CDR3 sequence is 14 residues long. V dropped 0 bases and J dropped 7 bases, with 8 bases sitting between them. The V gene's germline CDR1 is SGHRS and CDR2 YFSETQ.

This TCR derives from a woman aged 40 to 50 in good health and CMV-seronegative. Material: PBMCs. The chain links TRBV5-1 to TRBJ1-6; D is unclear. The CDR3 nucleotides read TGCGCCAGCAGCTTGGACACCGCAAATTCACCCCTCCACTTT. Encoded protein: CASSLDTANSPLHF.